This T cell receptor (beta chain) was documented in a study of T cells in Graves' hyperthyroidism and ophthalmopathy (dated by TCRdb to the late 2010s). For the wider study: Peripheral blood was collected at initial diagnosis, before any treatment. To identify distinguishing TCR V-J signatures, a discovery cohort of 95 to 100 patients was used, comprising under 45 with Graves' ophthalmopathy and under 60 with stable Graves' hyperthyroidism. Prospective prediction of ophthalmopathy was tested in an independent validation cohort of approximately 19 hyperthyroidism patients and 17 patients who later progressed to ophthalmopathy. The approximately 100 discovery patients were randomly divided into training and test sets at a 7:3 ratio. In addition, the study compared T-cell repertoires in thyroid tissue and in blood from six Graves' hyperthyroidism patients. Once sampling was done, hyperthyroidism patients were given methimazole at a starting dose of 30 mg daily, whereas ophthalmopathy patients were given high-dose intravenous methylprednisolone. The paper reports TCR Vbeta CDR3 sequencing of over 130 peripheral blood samples: approximately 41 ophthalmopathy, about 75 hyperthyroidism and around 17 progressor patients. What the study reported, not specific to this receptor: Sample size was not statistically predetermined, and investigators were not blinded to group allocation. In validation, progression to ophthalmopathy was predicted by the model with nearly 71% sensitivity and roughly 76% specificity, a median of roughly 6.4 months before onset. Blood samples also contained most of the expanded thyroid clonotypes (frequency above 0.001), which suggests that blood repertoires may reflect thyroid immune responses. Ophthalmopathy was separated from stable hyperthyroidism by a 13 V-J signature model, with approximately 86% sensitivity and 81% to 83% specificity obtained in cross-validation and 80%/75% obtained in testing.

The CDR3 sequence holds 15 residues, the cysteine and phenylalanine included. This entry keeps only the CDR3 DNA: 45 bases, framed from base 1. Deletion took 8 bases off V and 7 bases off J, with a span of 20 bases between the germline ends. CDR1 and CDR2 are drawn from the germline V gene: LGHNA, YSLEER. The TCR beta CDR3 regions were amplified from the RNA transcripts. The first round of RT-PCR for the TCR CDR3 was performed with the HTBI primer set and the Qiagen OneStep RT-PCR kit. Libraries were constructed in a second round of multiplex PCR, after which size selection and purification were performed. The libraries were sequenced on an Illumina HiSeq2000 using paired-end 100 bp reads. Processing in the source paper ran as follows. SOAPnuke was used to process the raw data, removing reads that contained adapters or uncalled bases, had a mean Phred below 15, or lacked an exact match to the constant primer or identifier. COPE v1.2.5 was used to merge high-quality paired reads, and clonotypes were defined as unique nucleotide sequences. Clonotypes were aligned to IMGT TRBV, TRBD and TRBJ reference segments using MiTCR v1.1. The analysis included only V-J combinations with a frequency above 0.0001, which together covered 99% to 99.2% of the repertoires. A TCS score was defined as the ratio between F50 (clonal expansion) and ExV (chaos), using BLOSUM62-based TCRdist between CDR3 peptides within each V-J. Welch's t-statistics and random forest reduced several hundred V-J features to about 12, which were used in a naive Bayes classifier (R e1071). In TCRdb, the public reads were trimmed at Q25 with fastp and aligned with MiXCR, with productive beta chains retained. Merged by CDR3 protein, the rows form single entries marked with the most common genes and DNA. None of the V and J calls come from the authors' own analysis; TCRdb made them. In this sample the table shows hundreds of thousands of distinct CDR3 sequences, 12% to 15% of which occur a single time. More than 8.5% of the sample is held by the ten biggest clonotypes.

Graves' hyperthyroidism was defined as stable when no progression to ophthalmopathy occurred over 18 months of follow-up. Hyperthyroidism patients were newly diagnosed, with disease duration under 2 months, and aged 18 to 65 years. The study excluded patients with uncontrolled infections, other autoimmune diseases, pregnancy or lactation. Diagnoses relied on clinical symptoms, serum thyroxine and TRAb, thyroid ultrasound and orbital computed tomography. PBMCs were separated from 7.5 to 10 ml of fresh peripheral blood using Ficoll-Paque density gradient centrifugation. Total RNA was extracted with Trizol reagent, and quality was checked on an Agilent 2100 Bioanalyzer. This clonotype was detected only once. This receptor's antigen is unknown. Within one base of it there is no much larger clone, and no base qualities were kept. A single read constitutes weak evidence.

The sample comprised blood. Rearrangement joined TRBV4-3 to TRBJ2-2, and perhaps TRBD2 as D gene, on 5 matching bases. This clonotype originated in a woman aged 18-29 years with Graves' hyperthyroidism. The CDR3 region: CASSEGIAIGGELFF. Read as DNA, the sequence is TGCGCCAGCTCCGAGGGAATCGCAATCGGCGGGGAGCTGTTTTTT.